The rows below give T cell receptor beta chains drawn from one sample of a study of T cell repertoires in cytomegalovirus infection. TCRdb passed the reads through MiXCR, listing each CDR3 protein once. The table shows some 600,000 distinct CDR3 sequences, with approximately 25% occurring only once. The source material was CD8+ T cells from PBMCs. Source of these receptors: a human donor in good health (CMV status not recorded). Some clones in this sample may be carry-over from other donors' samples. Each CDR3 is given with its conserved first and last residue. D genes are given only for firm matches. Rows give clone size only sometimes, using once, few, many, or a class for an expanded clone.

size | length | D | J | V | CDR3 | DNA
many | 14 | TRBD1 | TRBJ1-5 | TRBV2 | CASSEADRVQPQHF | TGTGCCAGCAGTGAAGCTGACAGGGTCCAGCCCCAGCATTTT
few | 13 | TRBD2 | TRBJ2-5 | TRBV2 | CASSNTGRETQYF | TGTGCCAGCAGTAATACCGGGAGGGAGACCCAGTACTTC
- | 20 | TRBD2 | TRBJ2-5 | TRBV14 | CASSHSNPLASGGPWGAQYF | TGTGCCAGCAGCCACAGTAACCCCCTTGCGAGCGGGGGACCTTGGGGGGCCCAGTACTTC
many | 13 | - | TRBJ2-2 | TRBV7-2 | CASSLTNTGELFF | TGTGCCAGCAGCTTAACAAACACCGGGGAGCTGTTTTTT
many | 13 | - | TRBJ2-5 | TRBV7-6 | CASSSFLWETQYF | TGTGCCAGCAGCTCATTCCTCTGGGAGACCCAGTACTTC
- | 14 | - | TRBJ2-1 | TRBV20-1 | CSAPGVRSYNEQFF | TGCAGTGCACCAGGGGTGCGCTCCTACAATGAGCAGTTCTTC
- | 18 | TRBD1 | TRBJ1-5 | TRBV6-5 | CASSYDPPGQLPNQPQHF | TGTGCCAGCAGTTATGACCCCCCGGGACAGCTACCCAATCAGCCCCAGCATTTT
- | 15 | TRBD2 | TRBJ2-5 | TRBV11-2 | CASSFVPSGQETQYF | TGTGCCAGCAGCTTCGTACCTAGCGGCCAAGAGACCCAGTACTTC
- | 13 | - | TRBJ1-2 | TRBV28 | CASSLLQRRGYTF | TGTGCCAGCAGTTTATTACAGAGGAGGGGCTACACCTTC
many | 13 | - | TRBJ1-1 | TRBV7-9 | CASRRGGNTEAFF | TGTGCCAGCAGGAGGGGAGGAAACACTGAAGCTTTCTTT
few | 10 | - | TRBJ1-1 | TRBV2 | CASSVGAAFF | TGTGCCAGCAGTGTGGGGGCGGCTTTCTTT